What follows are 17 T cell receptor beta chains derived from one specimen sequenced in a study of shared clonotypes between healthy human individuals (TCRdb year 2020). Libraries were constructed by the immunoSEQ multiplex PCR assay. The table was pulled from immuneACCESS by TCRdb, which kept in-frame rearrangements only. Such tables lose some clones; where checked, under half of the loss comes from unresolved V genes, and the rest has no known cause. The sample table lists some 2,500,000 clones, approximately 93% of them with a count of one. Of the sample, 0.36% falls within the top ten clones. The sequencing sample was made of naive CD4+ T cells from PBMCs. In the paper's terms, the cell subset or site label means: CD45RA+ positively selected. The receptors derive from a man between 18 and 35 years old in good health. Some clones in this sample may be carry-over from other donors' samples.

This clone was seen once. The sample carries other DNA sequences with the same CDR3. The rearrangement links TRBV28 to TRBJ2-3, with 8 bases that match TRBD2. J was trimmed by 1 base and V by 6 bases; bases with no gene match: 6. Germline V gives CDR1 MDHEN, CDR2 SYDVKM. The CDR3 length is 15 residues. The CDR3 sequence is CASSPGGRGTDTQYF. In DNA, the CDR3 is TGTGCCAGCAGCCCGGGAGGGCGCGGCACAGATACGCAGTATTTT.

V usage is TRBV5-5 and J usage is TRBJ1-5; D gene ambiguous. The CDR3 extends over 16 amino acids. Germline values: CDR1 SGHKS, CDR2 YYEKEE (reference sequence). Trimming took 0 bases from V and 2 from J, leaving 12 bases between them. This CDR3 is CASSLETPGGNQPQHF. As DNA, the CDR3 is TGTGCCAGCAGCTTGGAAACCCCAGGAGGCAATCAGCCCCAGCATTTT.

The rearrangement links TRBV5-6 to TRBJ1-2; 8 nucleotides match TRBD1. CDR1 SGHDT and CDR2 YYEEEE come from the germline V gene. The CDR3 runs to 14 residues. V shed 4 bases and J 5 bases; nucleotides not matched to a gene: 7. In nucleotides, the CDR3 is TGTGCCAGCAGCATTGACAGGGGCCTATATGGCTACACCTTC. This encodes CASSIDRGLYGYTF.

The chain carries TRBV11-3 and TRBJ2-5; possibly TRBD1 or TRBD2 for D (5 bases each). Trimming pared 3 bases from V and 5 bases from J, leaving 16 bases between. Per germline, CDR1 SGHNT and CDR2 YENEEA. The CDR3 sequence is 15 residues long. The CDR3 DNA sequence: TGTGCCAGCAGCTTCTTCACCGGGGCCGTGGAGACCCAGTACTTC. This codes for CASSFFTGAVETQYF.

The rearrangement links TRBV2 to TRBJ2-3, with D tentatively TRBD2 (6 bases). Germline CDR1 reads SNHLY; CDR2 reads FYNNEI. This CDR3 spans 17 amino acids. Trimming removed 9 bases from V and 0 bases from J, with 22 bases in between. CDR3 sequence (DNA): TGTGCCAGTCACTTTAGCGGAGCCCCTTCTAGCACAGATACGCAGTATTTT. It encodes CASHFSGAPSSTDTQYF.

V usage is TRBV5-4 and J usage is TRBJ2-1; maybe TRBD2 (6 bases). CDR1 and CDR2 from the germline V gene are SGHNT and YYREEE (reference sequence). This CDR3 has 14 residues. The ends were cut back, 4 bases at V and 7 bases at J, with 15 bases in the middle. The CDR3 nucleotides read TGTGCCAGCAGCGACTGGGCGGCGGGGAATGAGCAGTTCTTC. Its translation is CASSDWAAGNEQFF.

The chain joins TRBV28 to TRBJ1-6; 7 nucleotides match TRBD1. Germline loops: CDR1 MDHEN, CDR2 SYDVKM. The CDR3 is 18 residues long. The ends lost 1 base at V and 9 bases at J; junction bases unmatched: 15. The CDR3 region is CASSLLTARQGLISPLHF. DNA of the CDR3: TGTGCCAGCAGTTTATTAACCGCCCGACAGGGACTTATTTCACCCCTCCACTTT.

CDR3 amino acids: CASSQGRVAYEQYF. CDR3 nucleotides: TGTGCCAGCAGCCAGGGACGGGTAGCCTACGAGCAGTACTTC. This sequence joins TRBV5-5 and TRBJ2-7; the D call may be TRBD1 or TRBD2 (5 bases each). In germline, CDR1 is SGHKS, CDR2 YYEKEE (reference sequence). CDR3 size: 14 residues. V was pared by 4 bases and J by 2 bases, with 13 bases between.

With regard to this clone: No conserved phenylalanine or tryptophan ends this CDR3, so it is likely a read error. Because the CDR3's place on the DNA is in doubt, the DNA is left out and the CDR3 is given as listed by TCRdb. The chain couples TRBV6-5 to TRBJ2-7. Germline-derived CDR1 and CDR2 are MNHEY and SVGAGI. Both ends counted, the CDR3 spans 12 residues. This chain's CDR3 is CASRSGPGPPSL.

The genes are TRBV7-9 and TRBJ1-3; 7 bases align to TRBD1. CDR1 is SEHNR, CDR2 FQNEAQ, per germline (reference sequence). This CDR3 has 16 residues. V trimming: 7 bases; J trimming: 0 bases; junction bases outside the gene matches: 9. In DNA, the CDR3 is TGTGCCAGCATCGAAGAAGGGGGCCCCTCTGGAAACACCATATATTTT. Translating gives CASIEEGGPSGNTIYF.

As for this clone: Other DNA variants within this sample encode the same CDR3. The chain couples TRBV5-1 to TRBJ2-2, with 8 bases that match TRBD1. This CDR3 comprises 16 residues. J gave up 1 base and V 1 base, and 3 bases lay outside the gene matches. Germline lookup yields CDR1 SGHRS and CDR2 YFSETQ. CDR3 protein: CASSLSGQGNTGELFF. DNA of the CDR3: TGCGCCAGCAGCTTGTCCGGACAGGGGAACACCGGGGAGCTGTTTTTT. Full variable domain (missing parts from reference TRBV5-1 and TRBJ2-2): KAGVTQTPRYLIKTRGQQVTLSCSPISGHRSVSWYQQTPGQGLQFLFEYFSETQRNKGNFPGRFSGRQFSNSRSEMNVSTLELGDSALYLCASSLSGQGNTGELFFGEGSRLTVL.

The chain is built from TRBV29-1 and TRBJ1-5, with TRBD1 as a possible D gene (5 bases). This CDR3 is 12 amino acids long. In germline, CDR1 is SQVTM, CDR2 ANQGSEA. V was pared by 6 bases and J by 7 bases, with 13 bases between. The CDR3 DNA reads TGCAGCGTCCAGGGAGCAAACCAGCCCCAGCATTTT. It codes for CSVQGANQPQHF.

As to this clone: Other DNA variants within this sample encode the same CDR3. V is TRBV5-1 and J is TRBJ2-3; 15 nucleotides match TRBD2. The V gene's germline CDR1 is SGHRS and CDR2 YFSETQ. The V segment lost 3 bases and the J segment 6 bases; nucleotides outside the gene matches: 2. This CDR3 contains 15 residues. CDR3 in amino acids: CASSSGTSGRDTQYF. DNA of the CDR3: TGCGCCAGCAGCTCGGGGACTAGCGGGAGGGATACGCAGTATTTT.

This clone came up a few times. The chain joins TRBV4-1 to TRBJ1-5, with 7 bases that match TRBD1. CDR3 length equals 17 residues. V trimming: 0 bases; J trimming: 5 bases; junction bases outside the gene matches: 10. Germline V gene lookup returns CDR1 MGHRA and CDR2 YSYEKL. The CDR3: CASSQDIIGTEDQPQHF. The CDR3 nucleotides are TGCGCCAGCAGCCAAGATATTATAGGGACAGAGGATCAGCCCCAGCATTTT.

V gene TRBV4-1 combines with J gene TRBJ1-2, with D possibly TRBD1 on 5 matching bases. V was cut by 0 bases and J by 8 bases, with 19 bases left in between. This CDR3 spans 16 amino acids. Germline V gene data show CDR1 as MGHRA and CDR2 as YSYEKL. The CDR3 sequence: CASSQEGTSTVRGYTF. The DNA of the CDR3 is TGCGCCAGCAGCCAAGAGGGTACATCGACAGTTAGAGGCTACACCTTC.

The genes are TRBV9 and TRBJ2-2; 8 bases agree with TRBD1. In germline, CDR1 is SGDLS, CDR2 YYNGEE. Trimming at V came to 3 bases and at J to 1 base, leaving 5 bases not matched to a gene. CDR3 length: 16 residues. The CDR3 DNA follows: TGTGCCAGCAGCGCATTGGGGACAGGGAACACCGGGGAGCTGTTTTTT. Translating gives CASSALGTGNTGELFF.

In its sample, this clone was seen a few times. Other DNA variants within this sample encode the same CDR3. The chain uses TRBV6-6 and TRBJ1-1, with D hard to call. The V end was cut by 5 bases, the J end by 1 base, with 8 bases between. The germline gives CDR1 MNHNY, CDR2 SVGAGI (reference sequence). There are 13 residues in the CDR3. In DNA, the CDR3 is TGTGCCAGCAGTCCCCTTGGGAACACTGAAGCTTTCTTT. Amino acids: CASSPLGNTEAFF.